A selection of T cell receptor beta chains follows, all from one sample in a study of blood T cell repertoires in COVID-19. Data came from immunoSEQ multiplex PCR; TCRdb stores just in-frame clones and leaves some out. Here the sample spans under 60,000 clones, less than 90% being singletons. Sequenced input: peripheral blood. These receptors originate from a human donor in a cohort sampled during active COVID-19. Each CDR3 is given with its conserved first and last residue. A D gene is named only where the DNA matches it firmly. Size values are once, few and many counts, or a class for expanded clones, and some rows have none.

v_gene	j_gene	len	abundance	d_gene	CDR3aa	CDR3nt
TRBV7-2	TRBJ2-7	15	-	TRBD2	CASSVPRGGTYEQYF	TGTGCCAGCAGCGTTCCGCGGGGGGGAACCTACGAGCAGTACTTC
TRBV5-1	TRBJ1-1	16	-	-	CASSSLTPGRNTEAFF	TGCGCCAGCAGCTCGCTCACTCCCGGGAGGAACACTGAAGCTTTCTTT
TRBV4-2	TRBJ2-3	16	-	TRBD2	CASSQDGRAGADTQYF	TGTGCCAGCAGCCAAGATGGGCGGGCGGGGGCAGATACGCAGTATTTT
TRBV20-1	TRBJ1-1	15	-	TRBD1	CSASQPRTGRTEAFF	TGCAGTGCTAGTCAGCCCCGGACAGGGAGGACTGAAGCTTTCTTT
TRBV5-6	TRBJ2-3	15	-	TRBD2	CASSSGLAGADTQYF	TGTGCCAGCAGCTCCGGACTAGCGGGTGCAGATACGCAGTATTTT
TRBV6-5	TRBJ1-2	13	-	-	CASSYSTGYGYTF	TGTGCCAGCAGTTACTCAACAGGGTATGGCTACACCTTC
TRBV5-1	TRBJ2-5	15	-	TRBD2	CASSLGTSEQETQYF	TGCGCCAGCAGCTTGGGAACTAGCGAACAAGAGACCCAGTACTTC
TRBV10-1	TRBJ2-2	14	-	TRBD2	CASSTSGNTGELFF	TGCGCCAGCAGCACTAGCGGAAACACCGGGGAGCTGTTTTTT
TRBV5-4	TRBJ2-1	15	-	TRBD2	CASSPTSGSPVVQFF	TGTGCCAGCAGCCCTACTAGCGGGAGCCCTGTAGTGCAGTTCTTC
TRBV19	TRBJ2-5	18	few	TRBD2	CASSTDPPRLAVRETQYF	TGTGCCAGTAGTACCGATCCTCCCCGACTAGCGGTGAGAGAGACCCAGTACTTC
TRBV19	TRBJ2-1	16	-	TRBD1	CASSITGTGVDNEQFF	TGTGCCAGTAGTATAACAGGGACAGGGGTTGACAATGAGCAGTTCTTC
TRBV7-6	TRBJ2-1	15	-	-	CASSLWGGAYNEQFF	TGTGCCAGCAGCCTCTGGGGAGGCGCCTACAATGAGCAGTTCTTC
TRBV27	TRBJ2-3	16	-	-	CASSPTGSYSTDTQYF	TGTGCCAGCAGTCCAACAGGGAGTTATAGCACAGATACGCAGTATTTT
TRBV7-8	TRBJ2-1	15	-	TRBD2	CASSLDLAGGDEQFF	TGTGCCAGCAGCTTAGATCTAGCGGGAGGTGATGAGCAGTTCTTC
TRBV5-1	TRBJ2-3	15	once	TRBD2	CASRVAGGPPDTQYF	TGCGCCAGCAGGGTAGCGGGAGGGCCGCCAGATACGCAGTATTTT
TRBV4-1	TRBJ1-5	15	once	-	CASSQVPQGNQPQHF	TGCGCCAGCAGCCAAGTGCCACAGGGCAATCAGCCCCAGCATTTT
TRBV19	TRBJ2-3	18	once	TRBD2	CASRSGEGTSGRWNTQYF	TGTGCCAGTAGGAGCGGAGAGGGGACTAGCGGGAGATGGAATACGCAGTATTTT
TRBV27	TRBJ2-7	15	-	TRBD1	CASSFLLDRADEQYF	TGTGCCAGCAGTTTTCTCCTGGACAGGGCCGACGAGCAGTACTTC